This T cell receptor beta chain was identified in a study of beta chain features in type 1 diabetes. Study-level information: The samples had 107,917,701 sorted cells examined in all.

This clone was recorded a few times. Investigators reverse transcribed all isolated RNA, so they sequenced expressed TCRB transcripts. Samples of naive, central memory and regulatory T cells yielded a mean of about 3.4 million reads. Using immunoSEQ multiplex PCR, the repertoire was profiled, and TCRdb retains in-frame clones only, with some absent. The top ten hold roughly 0.033% of the sample, which has 390,000 or so clones, approximately 15% seen once. Averaging around 120 mL, one heparinised blood draw came from each individual donor. The CDR3 length is 12 residues. The V gene lost 4 bases and the J gene lost 8 bases, with 11 bases spanning the gap. The germline CDR1 and CDR2 sequences are SEHNR and FQNEAQ (reference sequence).

This clonotype was obtained from a young man in good health. The V gene is TRBV7-9, the J gene TRBJ1-2; no clear D gene. Sequencing input: naive CD4+ T cells from blood. DNA of the CDR3: TGTGCCAGCAGCTCCTGGACGCCCGGCTACACCTTC. Residues: CASSSWTPGYTF.